Shown below are 32 T cell receptor beta chains from a single sample sequenced in a study of cytomegalovirus exposure and HLA in healthy donors. PCR used 60 Vbeta primers and 13 Jbeta primers. Sequencing was performed with immunoSEQ multiplex PCR; in TCRdb, only in-frame clones are kept and a portion is missing. In the table there are about 130,000 clones, 74% of which are singletons. The sample consisted of PBMCs. The receptors here all came from a young man in good health and CMV-seropositive.

This clone has just one count. The chain joins TRBV5-1 to TRBJ1-2; maybe TRBD1 (5 bases). With 1 base removed from V and 0 bases from J, the gap between germline ends came to 13 bases. Germline values: CDR1 SGHRS, CDR2 YFSETQ. CDR3 length: 16 residues. The CDR3 DNA reads TGCGCCAGCAGCTTGCGATCGAGACAGTCTAACTATGGCTACACCTTC. It yields the protein CASSLRSRQSNYGYTF.

The chain uses TRBV28 and TRBJ1-5, with 8 nucleotides matching TRBD1. The trim removed 7 bases at V and 7 bases at J, leaving 12 bases unmatched. From germline, CDR1 is MDHEN and CDR2 SYDVKM. There are 15 residues in the CDR3. CDR3 DNA sequence: TGTGCCAGCAATAAAATGGGACAGGAAGACCAGCCCCAGCATTTT. Its protein is CASNKMGQEDQPQHF.

The gene calls are TRBV6-5 and TRBJ2-7; D is ambiguous. With 6 bases removed from V and 1 base from J, the gap between germline ends came to 13 bases. The germline V gene has CDR1 MNHEY and CDR2 SVGAGI. This CDR3 spans 14 amino acids. CDR3 bases: TGTGCCAGCAGAGCGCGCCTAGAGTCCTACGAGCAGTACTTC. Translating gives CASRARLESYEQYF.

CDR3 bases: TGTGCCAGCAGCGCTCAGGCTGGAAACACCATATATTTT. This translates into CASSAQAGNTIYF. This sequence joins TRBV6-5 and TRBJ1-3; D is ambiguous. Germline CDR1 reads MNHEY; CDR2 reads SVGAGI. V was pared by 6 bases and J by 2 bases, with 8 bases between. The CDR3 length is 13 residues.

The gene calls are TRBV5-1 and TRBJ2-1, with D possibly matching TRBD1 (5 bases). From germline, CDR1 is SGHRS and CDR2 YFSETQ. The CDR3 consists of 14 residues. The V gene lost 3 bases and the J gene lost 5 bases, with 12 bases spanning the gap. The CDR3 DNA sequence: TGCGCCAGCAGCTCCTCAGGGTTACACAATGAGCAGTTCTTC. This gives the protein CASSSSGLHNEQFF.

CDR3 bases: TGTGCCAGCAGCCCGGACAGGGGGCCGTTGGAGACCCAGTACTTC. As protein: CASSPDRGPLETQYF. V and J are TRBV5-4 and TRBJ2-5; 11 positions match TRBD1. The CDR3 spans 15 residues. V trimming: 4 bases; J trimming: 5 bases; junction bases outside the gene matches: 7. Germline CDR1 reads SGHNT; CDR2 reads YYREEE (reference sequence).

The chain carries TRBV2 and TRBJ2-3; no reliable D call. The germline V and J ends were trimmed by 8 bases and 4 bases, with 7 bases remaining between them. The germline CDR1 and CDR2 sequences are SNHLY and FYNNEI. The CDR3 length is 11 residues. DNA of the CDR3: TGTGCCAGCCTTTTTTCAGATACGCAGTATTTT. Encoded protein: CASLFSDTQYF.

This sequence joins TRBV11-2 and TRBJ2-7; a weak D match, TRBD2 (5 bases). This CDR3 has 17 residues. V was pared by 5 bases and J by 2 bases, with 22 bases between. Germline V gives CDR1 SGHAT, CDR2 FQNNGV. Here the CDR3 reads CASSLVGGGHHTYEQYF. The CDR3 DNA follows: TGTGCCAGCAGCCTAGTGGGCGGCGGGCACCATACCTACGAGCAGTACTTC.

This clone showed up just a few times. V gene TRBV5-1 combines with J gene TRBJ2-2, with 10 bases that match TRBD1. The CDR3 sequence is 19 residues long. V shed 4 bases, J shed 3 bases, and the junction held 15 bases outside the gene matches. Germline lookup yields CDR1 SGHRS and CDR2 YFSETQ. This CDR3 reads CASSATPPTGGWDTGELFF. The CDR3 DNA is TGCGCCAGCAGCGCCACCCCACCGACAGGGGGCTGGGACACCGGGGAGCTGTTTTTT.

V usage is TRBV6-1 and J usage is TRBJ2-2; TRBD1 matches 7 bases. With 2 bases clipped from V and 4 bases from J, the junction kept 1 base outside the gene matches. The CDR3 extends over 14 amino acids. CDR1 is MNHNS and CDR2 is SASEGT in the germline V gene. CDR3 region: CASSEQGVTGELFF. The DNA for the CDR3 is TGTGCCAGCAGTGAACAGGGGGTCACCGGGGAGCTGTTTTTT.

This rearrangement joins TRBV7-9 to TRBJ2-7; 9 bases fit TRBD1. This CDR3 has 14 amino acids. V lost 5 bases and J lost 2; bases outside the gene matches: 4. Germline V lookup: CDR1 SEHNR, CDR2 FQNEAQ (reference sequence). DNA of the CDR3: TGTGCCAGCAGCGGGGACAGGGCTGCCTACGAGCAGTACTTC. This translates into CASSGDRAAYEQYF.

The rearrangement links TRBV28 to TRBJ2-7; 7 bases are a match to TRBD2. The CDR3 has 14 amino acids. Germline values: CDR1 MDHEN, CDR2 SYDVKM. The J segment lost 3 bases and the V segment lost 8 bases, leaving 10 bases of the junction unmatched. CDR3 sequence: CASHSLGGSYEQYF. CDR3 nucleotide sequence: TGTGCCAGCCACTCGCTGGGCGGGAGCTACGAGCAGTACTTC.

The rearrangement uses TRBV2 and TRBJ1-4; 8 bases agree with TRBD1. The CDR3 runs to 16 residues. J gave up 4 bases and V 6 bases, and 10 bases lay outside the gene matches. The germline V gene encodes CDR1 SNHLY and CDR2 FYNNEI. The DNA of the CDR3 is TGTGCCAGCAGGGACAGGGCTGGTGGGATTAATGAAAAACTGTTTTTT. It is translated as CASRDRAGGINEKLFF.

V is TRBV6-1 and J is TRBJ2-7; weak D call: TRBD1 (6 bases). This CDR3 is built from 14 residues. V was clipped by 3 bases and J by 6 bases, with 15 bases between them. Per germline, CDR1 MNHNS and CDR2 SASEGT. The CDR3: CASSEQGMGGEQYF. As DNA, the CDR3 is TGTGCCAGCAGTGAGCAGGGGATGGGTGGCGAGCAGTACTTC.

This chain connects TRBV9 to TRBJ2-7; 8 bases line up with TRBD1. From germline, CDR1 is SGDLS and CDR2 YYNGEE. The CDR3 totals 14 residues. V lost 3 bases and J lost 0; bases outside the gene matches: 2. CDR3 nucleotide sequence: TGTGCCAGCAGCGGGACAGGGAGCTCCTACGAGCAGTACTTC. It specifies CASSGTGSSYEQYF. Together with reference TRBV9 and TRBJ2-7, the CDR3 gives the full variable domain: DSGVTQTPKHLITATGQRVTLRCSPRSGDLSVYWYQQSLDQGLQFLIQYYNGEERAKGNILERFSAQQFPDLHSELNLSSLELGDSALYFCASSGTGSSYEQYFGPGTRLTVT.

The chain couples TRBV5-1 to TRBJ1-3; TRBD1 might be the D (5 bases). The V end lost 0 bases, the J end lost 0 bases, and 10 bases lay between the germline ends. This CDR3 contains 16 residues. Germline V lookup: CDR1 SGHRS, CDR2 YFSETQ. The CDR3 sequence is CASSLEGLSSGNTIYF. Here the CDR3 DNA reads TGCGCCAGCAGCTTGGAGGGGCTCTCCTCTGGAAACACCATATATTTT.

The chain has TRBV7-3 and TRBJ1-2, with D perhaps TRBD1 (6 bases). Germline CDR1 reads SGHTA; CDR2 reads FQGTGA. The V end was cut by 5 bases, the J end by 6 bases, with 10 bases between. This CDR3 spans 12 amino acids. The CDR3 sequence is CASSQPGDGYTF. The DNA of the CDR3 is TGTGCCAGCAGCCAACCAGGGGATGGCTACACCTTC.

The chain couples TRBV5-1 to TRBJ1-6; 10 bases align to TRBD1. Germline values: CDR1 SGHRS, CDR2 YFSETQ. V gave up 4 bases and J gave up 10 bases; unmatched junction bases: 8. The CDR3 has 15 residues. CDR3 DNA sequence: TGCGCCAGCAGCATCGGACAGGGGGACAGGTCACCCCTCCACTTT. Its translation is CASSIGQGDRSPLHF. Complete variable domain (other parts from reference TRBV5-1 and TRBJ1-6): KAGVTQTPRYLIKTRGQQVTLSCSPISGHRSVSWYQQTPGQGLQFLFEYFSETQRNKGNFPGRFSGRQFSNSRSEMNVSTLELGDSALYLCASSIGQGDRSPLHFGNGTRLTVT.

The V gene is TRBV11-2, the J gene TRBJ1-2; D not certain. The CDR3 is 14 residues long. Trimming took off 5 bases at V and 7 bases at J, with 17 bases between the two ends. Germline assignment: CDR1 SGHAT and CDR2 FQNNGV. CDR3 sequence reads: CASSQPAPRSGYTF. CDR3 DNA: TGTGCCAGCAGCCAACCGGCTCCCCGGAGTGGCTACACCTTC.

Remarks on this clone: It is likely a read error, because the conserved phenylalanine at the end of the CDR3 is missing. The chain carries TRBV6-1 and TRBJ1-5; TRBD1 is a possible D gene (6 bases). V dropped 8 bases and J dropped 3 bases, with 11 bases sitting between them. This CDR3 region has 13 residues. CDR1 and CDR2 (germline): MNHNS, SASEGT. The CDR3 nucleotides are TGTGCCAGCGCAGGACAGTACAATCAGCCCCAGCATGTT. Amino acids: CASAGQYNQPQHV.

This clone was counted a single time. The chain links TRBV29-1 to TRBJ2-7, with TRBD2 matching over 7 bases. The CDR3 covers 13 residues. Germline trimming cut 0 bases from V and 6 bases from J; bases unmatched to any gene: 5. CDR1 is SQVTM and CDR2 is ANQGSEA in the germline V gene. In DNA, the CDR3 is TGCAGCGTTGAAGATCGGGGGGACTTCGAGCAGTACTTC. Encoded protein: CSVEDRGDFEQYF.

The CDR3 coding sequence is TGTGCCAGCAGCTCCTCTGGACTAGCGGGGGCCCTCGAATACAATGAGCAGTTCTTC. Translation: CASSSSGLAGALEYNEQFF. This chain joins TRBV13 and TRBJ2-1, with 13 bases identical to TRBD2. This CDR3 is built from 19 residues. CDR1 is PRHDT and CDR2 is FYEKMQ in the germline V gene (reference sequence). The V segment lost 4 bases and the J segment 4 bases; nucleotides outside the gene matches: 13.

This clone appeared a few times. The chain employs TRBV29-1 and TRBJ2-7, with D unresolved. Trimming cost V 3 bases and J 1 base, with 10 bases left between them. This CDR3 is 13 amino acids long. Germline V CDR1 and CDR2: SQVTM, ANQGSEA. As DNA, the CDR3 is TGCAGCGTTGATCGGCAGGATTCCTACGAGCAGTACTTC. Translated, it gives CSVDRQDSYEQYF.

V usage is TRBV10-3 and J usage is TRBJ1-2, with 7 bases matching TRBD1. CDR3 length: 14 amino acids. Germline values: CDR1 ENHRY, CDR2 SYGVKD. The V and J ends lost 3 bases and 7 bases, in that order; junction bases with no gene match: 8. The CDR3 is CAISDNRGSGGYTF. The DNA of the CDR3 is TGTGCCATCAGTGATAACAGGGGTAGTGGTGGCTACACCTTC.

The gene calls are TRBV5-1 and TRBJ2-5; TRBD2 agrees at 14 bases. The assigned J gene may be wrong: the sequence end matches TRBJ2-7 better. The CDR3 loop spans 15 amino acids. Germline V gene lookup returns CDR1 SGHRS and CDR2 YFSETQ. The CDR3, as DNA: TGCGCCAGCAGCCCGGGACTAGCGGGAGCCTACGAGCAGTACTTC. This encodes CASSPGLAGAYEQYF.

The rearrangement uses TRBV11-2 and TRBJ2-3; 9 bases match TRBD1. This CDR3 is built from 15 residues. The V gene's germline CDR1 is SGHAT and CDR2 FQNNGV. The trim removed 4 bases at V and 1 base at J, leaving 3 bases unmatched. The CDR3 reads CASSSRTGGTDTQYF. The CDR3 DNA sequence: TGTGCCAGCAGCTCGAGGACAGGGGGCACAGATACGCAGTATTTT.

The chain has TRBV5-4 and TRBJ1-4; possibly TRBD1 for D (5 bases). Trimming pared 5 bases from V and 1 base from J, leaving 9 bases between. Germline lookup yields CDR1 SGHNT and CDR2 YYREEE (reference sequence). The CDR3 has 14 amino acids. The CDR3 here is CASREGVTNEKLFF. CDR3 sequence (DNA): TGTGCCAGCAGGGAAGGGGTAACTAATGAAAAACTGTTTTTT.

The chain uses TRBV19 and TRBJ2-7, with 8 bases fitting TRBD1. The germline CDR1 and CDR2 sequences are LNHDA and SQIVND (reference sequence). V was pared by 8 bases and J by 6 bases, with 9 bases of the junction left unmatched. This CDR3 has 13 amino acids. As DNA, the CDR3 is TGTGCCAGTTCCAATTCCCAGGGGGCCGAGCAGTACTTC. It specifies CASSNSQGAEQYF.

Here the CDR3 DNA reads TGCAGCGTTACCCTGACAGGACGACGCCAGCCCCAGCATTTT. Its protein is CSVTLTGRRQPQHF. V and J are TRBV29-1 and TRBJ1-5; D possibly corresponds to TRBD1 (6 bases). CDR1 is SQVTM, CDR2 ANQGSEA, per germline. The V end lost 5 bases, the J end lost 7 bases, and 18 bases lay between the germline ends. The CDR3 runs to 14 residues.

The CDR3 spells CASSIHTNTGELFF. The CDR3 nucleotides are TGTGCCAGCAGTATACACACGAACACCGGGGAGCTGTTTTTT. The rearrangement links TRBV28 to TRBJ2-2; D is ambiguous. V was cut by 5 bases and J by 0 bases, with 7 bases left in between. Germline loops: CDR1 MDHEN, CDR2 SYDVKM. This CDR3 contains 14 residues.

The CDR3 DNA is TGTGCCAGCAGTCGGACAGGCTCTGGAAACACCATATATTTT. Translating it yields CASSRTGSGNTIYF. The chain joins TRBV5-5 to TRBJ1-3; 7 bases are shared with TRBD1. V gave up 5 bases and J gave up 0 bases; unmatched junction bases: 2. This CDR3 spans 14 amino acids. Germline V gives CDR1 SGHKS, CDR2 YYEKEE (reference sequence).

This clone was counted a few times. The chain's CDR3 is CASRVQGVLTEAFF. Written as DNA, the CDR3 is TGTGCCAGCAGGGTACAGGGGGTTCTGACTGAAGCTTTCTTT. The rearrangement links TRBV28 to TRBJ1-1; TRBD1 matches 8 bases. This CDR3 contains 14 residues. Germline V gives CDR1 MDHEN, CDR2 SYDVKM. The ends lost 6 bases at V and 5 bases at J; junction bases unmatched: 8.